These 18 T cell receptor beta chains were all obtained from the same sample, sequenced in a study of T-cell memory formation after mild COVID-19. MiXCR, run by TCRdb on the 5' RACE reads, gives a single entry per CDR3 protein. The table lists roughly 200,000 distinct CDR3 sequences, about 22% of them singletons. Input material: PBMCs or a T cell subset sorted from them (not recorded which). These receptors were collected from an adult woman who had mild COVID-19 (a few samples of this study predate the infection). Cell type and time point are not known.

The rearrangement joins TRBV14 to TRBJ2-7; D gene uncertain. CDR1 SGHDN and CDR2 FVKESK come from the germline V gene. The CDR3 has 15 residues. V lost 4 bases to trimming and J lost 6 bases, with 19 bases between them. The CDR3 DNA follows: TGTGCCAGCAGCCCCTTGTCGGGCCCCACGGTCGAGCAGTACTTC. Its translation is CASSPLSGPTVEQYF.

V usage is TRBV7-8 and J usage is TRBJ2-7; 14 positions match TRBD2. The CDR3 is 19 amino acids. The V and J ends lost 2 bases and 0 bases, in that order; junction bases with no gene match: 9. Germline V CDR1 and CDR2: SGHVS, FQNEAQ. In nucleotides, the CDR3 is TGTGCCAGCAGCTTATTAGCGGGACTAGCGGGAGCGAGCTCCTACGAGCAGTACTTC. Its protein is CASSLLAGLAGASSYEQYF.

This clonotype came up a few times. This chain joins TRBV20-1 and TRBJ2-2; D possibly uses TRBD1 or TRBD2 (6 bases each). Germline CDR1 reads DFQATT; CDR2 reads SNEGSKA (reference sequence). The V gene lost 1 base and the J gene lost 1 base, with 13 bases spanning the gap. This CDR3 spans 16 amino acids. The CDR3 sequence is CSARVGGGENTGELFF. CDR3 nucleotide sequence: TGCAGTGCTAGAGTGGGGGGCGGTGAGAACACCGGGGAGCTGTTTTTT.

Only a few counts were recorded for this clonotype. The chain combines TRBV6-5 with TRBJ1-2, with 7 positions matching TRBD1. Germline V lookup: CDR1 MNHEY, CDR2 SVGAGI. J was trimmed by 4 bases and V by 6 bases; bases with no gene match: 5. The CDR3 runs to 13 residues. The CDR3 region has the DNA TGTGCCAGCAGCCCCGACAGGGCCTATGGCTACACCTTC. It encodes CASSPDRAYGYTF.

This clonotype has a handful of counts. V gene TRBV20-1 combines with J gene TRBJ2-1; a possible D gene is TRBD2 (6 bases). Germline loops: CDR1 DFQATT, CDR2 SNEGSKA (reference sequence). Between the trimmed V and J ends, which lost 2 bases and 8 bases, there was a span of 16 bases. The CDR3 contains 14 residues. The CDR3 region has the DNA TGCAGTGCTAGACGACCCGGAGGGTTTTATGAGCAGTTCTTC. It yields the protein CSARRPGGFYEQFF.

The chain recombines TRBV7-9 with TRBJ2-3, with D uncertain. Germline V gene sequence: CDR1 SEHNR, CDR2 FQNEAQ (reference sequence). Trimming pared 5 bases from V and 1 base from J, leaving 13 bases between. The CDR3 loop spans 15 amino acids. This CDR3 reads CASSNRGTGTDTQYF. The CDR3 nucleotides are TGTGCCAGCAGCAATCGCGGAACCGGCACAGATACGCAGTATTTT.

The CDR3 sequence: CASSFVPRKIGSTEAFF. The CDR3 region has the DNA TGTGCCAGCAGCTTTGTCCCCCGGAAAATTGGGAGCACTGAAGCTTTCTTT. This chain links TRBV7-9 with TRBJ1-1; no firm D call. The CDR3 has 17 amino acids. V lost 3 bases and J 4 bases, leaving 21 bases between the germline ends. Germline loops: CDR1 SEHNR, CDR2 FQNEAQ (reference sequence).

V and J are TRBV10-3 and TRBJ2-2; D gene unclear. This CDR3 is 13 amino acids long. Germline V gene lookup returns CDR1 ENHRY and CDR2 SYGVKD. CDR3 sequence (DNA): TGTGCTCATCGTGGGGAAAACACCGGGGAGCTGTTTTTT. Its translation is CAHRGENTGELFF.

The CDR3 nucleotides read TGTGCCAGCAGTACCGGGACAGGGGGCCCCGAGCAGTACTTC. Its protein is CASSTGTGGPEQYF. The chain uses TRBV5-6 and TRBJ2-7; 12 nucleotides align to TRBD1. The trim removed 5 bases at V and 6 bases at J, leaving 6 bases unmatched. The CDR3 consists of 14 residues. Germline V lookup: CDR1 SGHDT, CDR2 YYEEEE.

In DNA form, the CDR3 reads TGTGCCAGCAGCGTAGGAAACAGCGCCTACGAGCAGTACTTC. Its protein product is CASSVGNSAYEQYF. The rearrangement links TRBV9 to TRBJ2-7; D uncertain. CDR3 size: 14 residues. Germline V gene lookup returns CDR1 SGDLS and CDR2 YYNGEE. V lost 0 bases and J 2 bases, leaving 9 bases between the germline ends.

This rearrangement joins TRBV5-1 to TRBJ1-1, with unresolved D. The germline V and J ends were trimmed by 4 bases and 1 base, with 11 bases remaining between them. Germline V CDR1 and CDR2: SGHRS, YFSETQ. This CDR3 has 14 amino acids. The CDR3 nucleotides read TGCGCCAGCAGCCCCCTAGACGAGAACACTGAAGCTTTCTTT. This encodes CASSPLDENTEAFF.

The chain uses TRBV29-1 and TRBJ1-2; 7 bases agree with TRBD1. Trimming removed 8 bases from V and 4 bases from J; junction bases left unmatched: 7. The CDR3 covers 12 residues. The germline V gene encodes CDR1 SQVTM and CDR2 ANQGSEA. CDR3 sequence: CSIPDRAYGYTF. The CDR3 region has the DNA TGCAGCATCCCCGACAGGGCCTATGGCTACACCTTC.

Only a few counts were recorded for this clonotype. V is TRBV6-5 and J is TRBJ2-5; D possibly corresponds to TRBD2 (6 bases). Germline CDR1 and CDR2: MNHEY and SVGAGI. V lost 2 bases to trimming and J lost 2 bases, with 15 bases between them. The CDR3 runs to 16 residues. The CDR3 DNA follows: TGTGCCAGCAGTTACGTTTGGAGGGATGGACAAGAGACCCAGTACTTC. Its protein is CASSYVWRDGQETQYF.

This clonotype has more than one count but fewer than ten. The chain joins TRBV12-3 or TRBV12-4 to TRBJ2-1, with 7 nucleotides matching TRBD1. The CDR3 extends over 13 amino acids. J gave up 4 bases and V 11 bases, and 8 bases lay outside the gene matches. CDR3 sequence: CAGKRQGYNEQFF. The CDR3 nucleotides are TGTGCCGGCAAAAGACAGGGTTACAATGAGCAGTTCTTC.

The chain recombines TRBV2 with TRBJ2-3, with 8 bases fitting TRBD2. J was trimmed by 1 base and V by 8 bases; bases with no gene match: 5. The CDR3 spans 14 residues. Germline CDR1 is SNHLY and CDR2 is FYNNEI. The CDR3 DNA reads as TGTGCCAGCTCCGGGGGGGACCGCACAGATACGCAGTATTTT. Encoded protein: CASSGGDRTDTQYF.

The genes are TRBV12-3 or TRBV12-4 and TRBJ2-3; 9 nucleotides match TRBD1. CDR3 length equals 13 residues. J gave up 6 bases and V 6 bases, and 4 bases lay outside the gene matches. CDR3 residues: CASRWDRVDTQYF. The CDR3 DNA reads TGTGCCAGCAGGTGGGACAGGGTGGATACGCAGTATTTT.

The chain joins TRBV12-3 or TRBV12-4 to TRBJ1-2; D is possibly TRBD1 (5 bases). V was shortened by 4 bases and J by 4 bases, with 10 bases between the two germline ends. This CDR3 has 13 amino acids. The CDR3 here is CASSSTDFYGYTF. In nucleotides, the CDR3 is TGTGCCAGCAGTTCGACAGATTTCTATGGCTACACCTTC.

The chain joins TRBV7-9 to TRBJ2-7; maybe TRBD1 (6 bases). The CDR3 spans 14 residues. The V gene's germline CDR1 is SEHNR and CDR2 FQNEAQ (reference sequence). The V end was cut by 2 bases, the J end by 7 bases, with 15 bases between. CDR3 sequence: CASSLSTGNYEQYF. CDR3 coding DNA: TGTGCCAGCAGCTTAAGTACAGGGAATTATGAGCAGTACTTC. Supplemented by reference TRBV7-9 and TRBJ2-7, the full variable domain reads DTGVSQNPRHKITKRGQNVTFRCDPISEHNRLYWYRQTLGQGPEFLTYFQNEAQLEKSRLLSDRFSAERPKGSFSTLEIQRTEQGDSAMYLCASSLSTGNYEQYFGPGTRLTVT.